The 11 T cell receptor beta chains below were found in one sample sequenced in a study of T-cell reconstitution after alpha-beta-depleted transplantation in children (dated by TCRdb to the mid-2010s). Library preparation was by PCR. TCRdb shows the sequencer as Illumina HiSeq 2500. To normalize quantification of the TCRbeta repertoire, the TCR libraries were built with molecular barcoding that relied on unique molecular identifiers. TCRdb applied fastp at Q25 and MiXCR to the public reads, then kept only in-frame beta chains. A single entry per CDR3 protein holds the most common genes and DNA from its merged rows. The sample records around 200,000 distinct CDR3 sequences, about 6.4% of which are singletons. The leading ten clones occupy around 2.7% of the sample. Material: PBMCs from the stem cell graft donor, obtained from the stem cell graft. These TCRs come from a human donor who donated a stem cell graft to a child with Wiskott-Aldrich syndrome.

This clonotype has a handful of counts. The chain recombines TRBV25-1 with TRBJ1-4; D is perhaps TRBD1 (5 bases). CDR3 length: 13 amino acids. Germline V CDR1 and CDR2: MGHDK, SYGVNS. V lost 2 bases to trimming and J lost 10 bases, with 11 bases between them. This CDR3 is CASSEGGDTKLFF. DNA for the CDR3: TGTGCCAGCAGTGAAGGGGGAGACACAAAACTGTTTTTT.

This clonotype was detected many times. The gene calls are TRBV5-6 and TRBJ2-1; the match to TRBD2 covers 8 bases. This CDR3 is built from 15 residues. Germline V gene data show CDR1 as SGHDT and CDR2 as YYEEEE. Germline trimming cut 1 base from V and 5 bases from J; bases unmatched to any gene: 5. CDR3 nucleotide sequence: TGTGCCAGCAGCTTGTTTAGCGGGACTAACAATGAGCAGTTCTTC. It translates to CASSLFSGTNNEQFF.

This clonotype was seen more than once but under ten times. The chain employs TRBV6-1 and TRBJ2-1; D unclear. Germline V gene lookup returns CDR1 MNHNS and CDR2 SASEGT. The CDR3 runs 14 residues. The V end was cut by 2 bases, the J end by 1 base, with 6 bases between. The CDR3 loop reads CASSELVSYNEQFF. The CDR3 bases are TGTGCCAGCAGTGAACTGGTTTCCTACAATGAGCAGTTCTTC.

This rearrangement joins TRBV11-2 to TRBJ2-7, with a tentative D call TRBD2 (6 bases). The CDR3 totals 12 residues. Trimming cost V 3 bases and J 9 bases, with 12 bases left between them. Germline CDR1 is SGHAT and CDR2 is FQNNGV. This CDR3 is CASSLPNGGQYF. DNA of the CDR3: TGTGCCAGCAGCTTGCCCAACGGGGGGCAGTACTTC.

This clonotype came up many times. The CDR3 DNA follows: TGTGCCAGCAGCGAAGAAGGTAGCGTCTACAATGAGCAGTTCTTC. Residues: CASSEEGSVYNEQFF. The chain uses TRBV9 and TRBJ2-1; a weak D match, TRBD2 (5 bases). The CDR3 is 15 amino acids. The V end was cut by 3 bases, the J end by 3 bases, with 13 bases between. CDR1 and CDR2 from the germline V gene are SGDLS and YYNGEE.

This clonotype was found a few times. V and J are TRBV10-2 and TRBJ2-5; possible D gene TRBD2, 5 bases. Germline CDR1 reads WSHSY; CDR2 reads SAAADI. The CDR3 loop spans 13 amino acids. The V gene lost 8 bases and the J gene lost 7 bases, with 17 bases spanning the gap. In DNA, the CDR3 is TGCGCCAGCTCGTCAGGCGGGCCAGGGACCCAGTACTTC. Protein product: CASSSGGPGTQYF.

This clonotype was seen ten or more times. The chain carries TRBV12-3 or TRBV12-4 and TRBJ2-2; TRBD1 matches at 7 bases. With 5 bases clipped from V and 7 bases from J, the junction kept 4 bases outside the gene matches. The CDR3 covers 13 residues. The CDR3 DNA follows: TGTGCCAGCAGTCGGACAGGCGTCGGGGAGCTGTTTTTT. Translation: CASSRTGVGELFF.

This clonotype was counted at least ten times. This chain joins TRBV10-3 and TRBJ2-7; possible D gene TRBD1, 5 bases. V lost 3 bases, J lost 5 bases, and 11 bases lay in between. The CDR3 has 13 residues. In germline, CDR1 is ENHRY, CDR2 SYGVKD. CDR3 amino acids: CAISDRVTHEQYF. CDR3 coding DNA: TGTGCCATCAGTGACAGGGTGACCCACGAGCAGTACTTC.

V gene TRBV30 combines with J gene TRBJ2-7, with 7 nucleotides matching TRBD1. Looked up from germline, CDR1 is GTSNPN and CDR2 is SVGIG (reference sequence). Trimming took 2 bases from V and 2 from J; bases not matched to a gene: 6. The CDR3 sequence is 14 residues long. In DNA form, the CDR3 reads TGTGCCTGGAGTCCGGGACAGACCCCCTACGAGCAGTACTTC. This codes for CAWSPGQTPYEQYF.

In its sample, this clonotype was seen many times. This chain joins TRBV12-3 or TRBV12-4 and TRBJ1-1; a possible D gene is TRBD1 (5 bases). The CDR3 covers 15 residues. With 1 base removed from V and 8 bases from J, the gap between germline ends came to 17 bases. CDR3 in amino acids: CASSLVVQGRREAFF. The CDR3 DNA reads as TGTGCCAGCAGTTTAGTCGTCCAGGGTCGGAGAGAAGCTTTCTTT.

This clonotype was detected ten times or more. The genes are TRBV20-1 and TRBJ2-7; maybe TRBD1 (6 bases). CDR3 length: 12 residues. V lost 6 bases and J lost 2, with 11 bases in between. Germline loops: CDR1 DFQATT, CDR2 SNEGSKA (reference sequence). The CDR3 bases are TGCAGTGCACAACAGGGAACCTACGAGCAGTACTTC. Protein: CSAQQGTYEQYF.